This TCR beta chain was observed in a study of response to subunit inactivated influenza vaccine. Germline CDR1 reads SGHNT; CDR2 reads YYREEE (reference sequence). CDR3 length: 20 residues. J was trimmed by 0 bases and V by 0 bases; bases with no gene match: 13. MiXCR was run by TCRdb on the RT-PCR reads, yielding one entry per CDR3 protein. The table includes around 480,000 distinct CDR3 sequences, more than 15% detected once. This clonotype was detected a few times. The clonotype was recovered from a man in his fifties or sixties who received an inactivated influenza vaccine. Sequenced material: CD4+ T cells sorted from PBMCs, taken about 23 months after vaccination. The chain is built from TRBV5-4 and TRBJ2-4; 9 bases are shared with TRBD2. As DNA, the CDR3 is TGTGCCAGCAGCTTGGCGGTGCGGGAGGGCCGATTTAGAGCCAAAAACATTCAGTACTTC. Translating gives CASSLAVREGRFRAKNIQYF.